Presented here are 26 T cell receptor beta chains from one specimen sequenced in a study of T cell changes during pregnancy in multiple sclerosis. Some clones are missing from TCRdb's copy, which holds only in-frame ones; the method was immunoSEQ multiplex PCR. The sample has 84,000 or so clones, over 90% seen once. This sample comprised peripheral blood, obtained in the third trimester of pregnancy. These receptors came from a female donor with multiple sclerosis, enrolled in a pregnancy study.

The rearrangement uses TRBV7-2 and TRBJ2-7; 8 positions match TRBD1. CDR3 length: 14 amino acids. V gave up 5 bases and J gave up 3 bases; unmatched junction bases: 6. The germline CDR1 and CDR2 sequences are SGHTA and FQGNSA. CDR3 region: CASSTGTGIYEQYF. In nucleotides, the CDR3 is TGTGCCAGCAGCACCGGGACAGGTATCTACGAGCAGTACTTC.

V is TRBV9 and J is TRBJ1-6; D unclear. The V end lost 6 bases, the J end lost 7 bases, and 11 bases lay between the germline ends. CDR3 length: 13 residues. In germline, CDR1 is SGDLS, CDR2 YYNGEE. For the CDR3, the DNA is TGTGCCAGCAAGAGCACGGAGAATTCACCCCTCCACTTT. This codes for CASKSTENSPLHF. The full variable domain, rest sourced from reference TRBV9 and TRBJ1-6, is DSGVTQTPKHLITATGQRVTLRCSPRSGDLSVYWYQQSLDQGLQFLIQYYNGEERAKGNILERFSAQQFPDLHSELNLSSLELGDSALYFCASKSTENSPLHFGNGTRLTVT.

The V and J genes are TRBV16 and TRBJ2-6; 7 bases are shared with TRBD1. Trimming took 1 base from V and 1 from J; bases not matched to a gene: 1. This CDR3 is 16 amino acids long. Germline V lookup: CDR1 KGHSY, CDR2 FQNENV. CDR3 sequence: CASSQYRGSGANVLTF. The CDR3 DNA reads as TGTGCCAGCAGCCAATACAGGGGATCTGGGGCCAACGTCCTGACTTTC.

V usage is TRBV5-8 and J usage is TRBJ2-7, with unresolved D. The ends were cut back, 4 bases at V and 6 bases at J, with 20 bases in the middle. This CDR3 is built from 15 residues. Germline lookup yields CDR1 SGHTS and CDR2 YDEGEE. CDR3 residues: CASSPGRSSRVEQYF. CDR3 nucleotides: TGTGCCAGCAGCCCAGGCAGGTCGTCTCGAGTCGAGCAGTACTTC.

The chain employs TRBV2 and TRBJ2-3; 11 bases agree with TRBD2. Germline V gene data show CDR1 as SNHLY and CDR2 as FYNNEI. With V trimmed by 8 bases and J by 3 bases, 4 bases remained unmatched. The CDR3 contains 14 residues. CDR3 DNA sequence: TGTGCCAGCCGTGGGACTAGCGGAACAGATACGCAGTATTTT. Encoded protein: CASRGTSGTDTQYF.

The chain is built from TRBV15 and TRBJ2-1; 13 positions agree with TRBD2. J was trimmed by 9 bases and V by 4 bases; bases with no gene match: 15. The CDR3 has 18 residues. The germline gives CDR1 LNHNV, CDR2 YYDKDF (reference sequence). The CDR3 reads CATSTGLAGVPAVGEQFF. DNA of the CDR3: TGTGCCACCAGCACAGGACTAGCGGGAGTCCCGGCGGTGGGTGAGCAGTTCTTC.

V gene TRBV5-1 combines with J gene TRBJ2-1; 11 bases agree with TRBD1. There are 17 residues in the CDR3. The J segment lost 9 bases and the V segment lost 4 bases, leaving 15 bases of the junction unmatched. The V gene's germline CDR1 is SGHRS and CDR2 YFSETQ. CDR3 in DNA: TGCGCCAGCAGCCTAGGACAGGGGGCGAACGCTGCGGTTGAGCAGTTCTTC. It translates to CASSLGQGANAAVEQFF. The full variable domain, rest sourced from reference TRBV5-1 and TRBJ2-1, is KAGVTQTPRYLIKTRGQQVTLSCSPISGHRSVSWYQQTPGQGLQFLFEYFSETQRNKGNFPGRFSGRQFSNSRSEMNVSTLELGDSALYLCASSLGQGANAAVEQFFGPGTRLTVL.

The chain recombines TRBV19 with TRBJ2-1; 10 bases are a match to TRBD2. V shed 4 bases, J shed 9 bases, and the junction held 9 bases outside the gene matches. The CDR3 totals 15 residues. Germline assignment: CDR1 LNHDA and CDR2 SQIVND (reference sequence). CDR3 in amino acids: CASSTSSGSVTEQFF. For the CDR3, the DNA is TGTGCCAGTAGTACCTCTAGCGGGAGTGTAACTGAGCAGTTCTTC. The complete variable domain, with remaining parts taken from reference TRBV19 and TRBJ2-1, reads DGGITQSPKYLFRKEGQNVTLSCEQNLNHDAMYWYRQDPGQGLRLIYYSQIVNDFQKGDIAEGYSVSREKKESFPLTVTSAQKNPTAFYLCASSTSSGSVTEQFFGPGTRLTVL.

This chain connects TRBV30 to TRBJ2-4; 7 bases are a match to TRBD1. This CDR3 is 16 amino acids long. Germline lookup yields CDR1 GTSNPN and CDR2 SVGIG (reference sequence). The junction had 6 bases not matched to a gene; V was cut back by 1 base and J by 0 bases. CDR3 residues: CAWSAGQYLAKNIQYF. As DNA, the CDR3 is TGTGCCTGGAGTGCGGGACAGTACTTAGCCAAAAACATTCAGTACTTC. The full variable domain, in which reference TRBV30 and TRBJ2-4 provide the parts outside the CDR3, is SQTIHQWPATLVQPVGSPLSLECTVEGTSNPNLYWYRQAAGRGLQLLFYSVGIGQISSEVPQNLSASRPQDRQFILSSKKLLLSDSGFYLCAWSAGQYLAKNIQYFGAGTRLSVL.

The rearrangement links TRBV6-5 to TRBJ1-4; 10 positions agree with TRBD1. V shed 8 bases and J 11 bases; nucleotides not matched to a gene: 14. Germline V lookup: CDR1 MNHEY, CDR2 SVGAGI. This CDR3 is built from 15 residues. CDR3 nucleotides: TGTGCCAGCTCCGAGGACCGGGACAGGGGAAGGAAACTGTTTTTT. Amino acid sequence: CASSEDRDRGRKLFF.

The CDR3 protein is CSVEARRGANYGYTF. The CDR3 DNA follows: TGCAGCGTTGAAGCGCGGCGGGGGGCTAACTATGGCTACACCTTC. The gene calls are TRBV29-1 and TRBJ1-2; possible D gene TRBD1, 5 bases. This CDR3 spans 15 amino acids. V lost 1 base, J lost 0 bases, and 12 bases lay in between. The V gene's germline CDR1 is SQVTM and CDR2 ANQGSEA.

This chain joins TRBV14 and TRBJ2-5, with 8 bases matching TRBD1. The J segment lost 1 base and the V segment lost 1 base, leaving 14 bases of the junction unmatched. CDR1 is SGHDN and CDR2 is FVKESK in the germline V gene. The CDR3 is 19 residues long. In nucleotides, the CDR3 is TGTGCCAGCAGCCAAGGACAGGGGAGGCCCCGTCCGACCCAAGAGACCCAGTACTTC. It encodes CASSQGQGRPRPTQETQYF.

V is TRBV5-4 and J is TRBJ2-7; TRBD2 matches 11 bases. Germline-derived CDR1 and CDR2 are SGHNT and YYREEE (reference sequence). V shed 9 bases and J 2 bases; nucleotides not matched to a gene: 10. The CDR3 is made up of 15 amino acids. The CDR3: CATQETGLAAYEQYF. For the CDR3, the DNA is TGTGCCACCCAAGAGACGGGACTAGCGGCCTACGAGCAGTACTTC.

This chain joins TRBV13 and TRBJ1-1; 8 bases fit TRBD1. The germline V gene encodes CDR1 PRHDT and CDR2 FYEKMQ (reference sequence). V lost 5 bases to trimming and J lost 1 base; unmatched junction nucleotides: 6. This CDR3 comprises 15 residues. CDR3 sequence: CASSLAGQGNTEAFF. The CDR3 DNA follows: TGTGCCAGCAGCCTTGCCGGACAGGGGAACACTGAAGCTTTCTTT. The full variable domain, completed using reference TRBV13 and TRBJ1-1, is AAGVIQSPRHLIKEKRETATLKCYPIPRHDTVYWYQQGPGQDPQFLISFYEKMQSDKGSIPDRFSAQQFSDYHSELNMSSLELGDSALYFCASSLAGQGNTEAFFGQGTRLTVV.

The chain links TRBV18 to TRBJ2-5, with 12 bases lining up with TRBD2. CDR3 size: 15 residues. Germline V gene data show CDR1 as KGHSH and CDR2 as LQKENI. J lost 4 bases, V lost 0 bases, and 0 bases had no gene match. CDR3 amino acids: CASSPPGLAGETQYF. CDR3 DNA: TGTGCCAGCTCACCACCGGGACTAGCGGGAGAGACCCAGTACTTC.

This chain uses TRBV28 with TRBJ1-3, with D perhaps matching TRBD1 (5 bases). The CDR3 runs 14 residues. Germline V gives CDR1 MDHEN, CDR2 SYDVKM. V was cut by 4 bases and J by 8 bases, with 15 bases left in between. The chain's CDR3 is CASSYTAGADTIYF. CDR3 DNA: TGTGCCAGCAGTTACACTGCTGGGGCGGACACCATATATTTT.

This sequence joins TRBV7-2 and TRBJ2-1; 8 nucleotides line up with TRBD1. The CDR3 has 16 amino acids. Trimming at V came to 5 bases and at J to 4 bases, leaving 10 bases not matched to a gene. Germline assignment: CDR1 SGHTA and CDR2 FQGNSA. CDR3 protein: CASSLGQGGSYNEQFF. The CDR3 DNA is TGTGCCAGCAGCCTTGGACAGGGAGGTTCTTACAATGAGCAGTTCTTC.

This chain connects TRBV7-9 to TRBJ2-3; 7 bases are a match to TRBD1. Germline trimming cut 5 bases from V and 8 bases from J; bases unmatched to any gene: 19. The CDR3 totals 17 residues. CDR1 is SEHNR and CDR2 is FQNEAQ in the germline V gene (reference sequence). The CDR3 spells CASSPNRGAMAIGTQYF. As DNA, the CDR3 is TGTGCCAGCAGCCCAAACAGGGGCGCCATGGCGATCGGTACGCAGTATTTT.

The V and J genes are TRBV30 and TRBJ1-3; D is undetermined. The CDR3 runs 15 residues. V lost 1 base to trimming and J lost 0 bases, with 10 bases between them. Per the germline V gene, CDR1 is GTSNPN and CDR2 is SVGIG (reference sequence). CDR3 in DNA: TGTGCCTGGAGTGCGATGCAGTTCTCTGGAAACACCATATATTTT. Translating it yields CAWSAMQFSGNTIYF.

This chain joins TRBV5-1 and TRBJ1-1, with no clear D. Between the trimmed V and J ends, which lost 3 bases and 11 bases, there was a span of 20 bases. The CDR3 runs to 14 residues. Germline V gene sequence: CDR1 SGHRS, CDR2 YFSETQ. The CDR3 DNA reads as TGCGCCAGCAGCTCCGGACTCCTCGACTACAAGGCTTTCTTT. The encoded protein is CASSSGLLDYKAFF.

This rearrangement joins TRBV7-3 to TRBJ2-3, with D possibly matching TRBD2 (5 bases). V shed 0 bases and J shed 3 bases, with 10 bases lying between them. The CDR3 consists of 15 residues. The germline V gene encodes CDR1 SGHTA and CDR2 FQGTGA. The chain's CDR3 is CASSLTGAVTDTQYF. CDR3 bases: TGTGCCAGCAGCTTAACGGGAGCAGTAACAGATACGCAGTATTTT.

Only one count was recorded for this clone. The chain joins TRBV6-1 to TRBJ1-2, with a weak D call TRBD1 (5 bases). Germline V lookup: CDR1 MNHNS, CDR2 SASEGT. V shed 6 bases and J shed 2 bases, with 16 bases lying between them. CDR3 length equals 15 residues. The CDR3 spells CASSPSGGGNYGYTF. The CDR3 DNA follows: TGTGCCAGCAGCCCGAGTGGGGGGGGGAACTATGGCTACACCTTC.

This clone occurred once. The CDR3 here is CASSSNSGTGQGYTF. The CDR3 DNA follows: TGTGCCAGCAGTTCTAACTCCGGGACAGGGCAGGGCTACACCTTC. V usage is TRBV6-1 and J usage is TRBJ1-2; TRBD1 aligns across 9 bases. V lost 5 bases, J lost 8 bases, and 12 bases stayed unmatched. The length of the CDR3 is 15 residues. Germline values: CDR1 MNHNS, CDR2 SASEGT.

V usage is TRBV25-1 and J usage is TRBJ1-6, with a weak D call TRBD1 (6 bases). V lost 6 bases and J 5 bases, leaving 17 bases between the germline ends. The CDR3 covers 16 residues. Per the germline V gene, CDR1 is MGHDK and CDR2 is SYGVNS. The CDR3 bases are TGTGCCAGCAGCTCCCTCGGGCAGGGGAATAATTCACCCCTCCACTTT. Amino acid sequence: CASSSLGQGNNSPLHF. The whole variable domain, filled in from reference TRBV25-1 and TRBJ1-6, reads EADIYQTPRYLVIGTGKKITLECSQTMGHDKMYWYQQDPGMELHLIHYSYGVNSTEKGDLSSESTVSRIRTEHFPLTLESARPSHTSQYLCASSSLGQGNNSPLHFGNGTRLTVT.

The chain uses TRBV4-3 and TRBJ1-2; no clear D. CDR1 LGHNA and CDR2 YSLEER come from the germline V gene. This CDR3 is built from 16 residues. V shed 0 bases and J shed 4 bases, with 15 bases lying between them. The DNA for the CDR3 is TGCGCCAGCAGCCAAGAAGAGGGTCAAACTGCCTATGGCTACACCTTC. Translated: CASSQEEGQTAYGYTF.

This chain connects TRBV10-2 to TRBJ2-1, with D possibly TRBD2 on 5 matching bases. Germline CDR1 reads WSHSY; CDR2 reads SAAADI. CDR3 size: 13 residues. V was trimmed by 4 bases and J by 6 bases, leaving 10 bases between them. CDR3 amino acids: CASSVSAGNEQFF. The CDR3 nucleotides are TGCGCCAGCAGTGTTAGCGCCGGCAATGAGCAGTTCTTC.